The present entry profiles one TCR beta chain with its context. Its cognate antigen is unknown. The data derive from a study of blood T cells in healthy people across ages. Study observations and caveats: Naive T cell percentage by flow cytometry tracked strongly with beta diversity. Not knowing donor CMV status may have confounded expanded clonotype changes.

Sample-barcoded 5' priming and a J-beta primer mix drove a second PCR of 7 to 11 cycles. TCRdb ran MiXCR on the 5' RACE reads and lists one entry per CDR3 protein. The sample holds about 1.4 million distinct CDR3 sequences, approximately 60% seen once. This CDR3 is built from 15 residues. V shed 4 bases and J 2 bases; nucleotides not matched to a gene: 4. The germline CDR1 and CDR2 sequences are WNHNN and SYGVQD (reference sequence). This receptor was taken from a man in his late teens or twenties in good health. Sample: blood. This chain uses TRBV10-1 with TRBJ2-7; TRBD1 agrees at 11 bases. This chain's CDR3 is CASSARTGGPYEQYF. The CDR3 DNA reads as TGCGCCAGCAGTGCCCGGACAGGGGGCCCCTACGAGCAGTACTTC.